The clone carrying this TCR beta chain is classed as medium-sized (0.01 to 0.1%). Its specificity is not known. This sample stems from a study of T cells in localized non-small cell lung cancer. Study-level findings and limits: Compared with tumor, uninvolved adjacent lung displayed greater T cell clonality, ranking highest overall. Appearances in adjacent lung were noted for a median 57 of the top 100 tumor clones. Blood T cell density predicted longer survival; adjacent-lung clonality, shorter. Heterogeneity cannot be ruled out, as sequencing used one tumor region only.

The method was immunoSEQ multiplex PCR; TCRdb's version includes in-frame clones alone and lacks a portion of them. The data hold more than 3,000 clones, with about a fifth observed a single time. The ends lost 0 bases at V and 8 bases at J; junction bases unmatched: 7. Per the germline V gene, CDR1 is MNHGY and CDR2 is SAAAGT. The CDR3 totals 15 residues. The clonotype comes from a woman aged 35 to 70 with stage III squamous cell lung carcinoma. The sample here was lung tumor tissue, taken before any cancer treatment. The V call is TRBV6-8, the J call TRBJ1-5, with 7 positions matching TRBD1. CDR3 in amino acids: CASSYSRTGLKPQHF. As DNA, the CDR3 is TGTGCCAGCAGTTACTCCCGGACAGGATTGAAGCCCCAGCATTTT.